This passage covers 7 T cell receptor beta chains from one sample sequenced in a study of T cell repertoires in cytomegalovirus infection. Using its own MiXCR run on the reads, TCRdb lists one record per CDR3 protein. Among around 740,000 distinct CDR3 sequences, 35% to 45% were seen once, and the ten largest hold around 2.8%. Sequenced sample: PBMCs. The receptors originated from a human donor in good health (CMV status not recorded). Some clones in this sample may be carry-over from other donors' samples.

On this clonotype: A single base separates this from a much larger clone, so it may be a read error. Because it lacks the conserved phenylalanine or tryptophan at the end, this CDR3 is likely a read error. The V call is TRBV28, the J call TRBJ1-1; no reliable D call. Germline CDR1 MDHEN, CDR2 SYDVKM. This CDR3 is 12 amino acids long. Trimming pared 4 bases from V and 2 bases from J, leaving 5 bases between. CDR3 residues: CASSSPNTEAFC. The CDR3 DNA follows: TGTGCCAGCAGTTCCCCCAACACTGAAGCTTTCTGT.

The chain combines TRBV19 with TRBJ1-5; 7 nucleotides line up with TRBD1. Germline lookup yields CDR1 LNHDA and CDR2 SQIVND (reference sequence). V gave up 6 bases and J gave up 3 bases; unmatched junction bases: 8. The CDR3 has 15 residues. The CDR3 region is CASRQQGSTNQPQHF. The DNA of the CDR3 is TGTGCCAGTAGACAACAGGGGAGTACCAATCAGCCCCAGCATTTT.

The CDR3 is CASRRQNTGELFF. The CDR3 nucleotides are TGTGCCAGCAGGCGACAGAACACCGGGGAGCTGTTTTTT. The chain couples TRBV12-3 or TRBV12-4 to TRBJ2-2; D uncertain. V dropped 6 bases and J dropped 1 base, with 6 bases sitting between them. The length of the CDR3 is 13 residues.

This clonotype appeared once. The V gene is TRBV5-1, the J gene TRBJ2-1; D ambiguous. This CDR3 comprises 15 residues. Germline CDR1 is SGHRS and CDR2 is YFSETQ. Trimming took off 0 bases at V and 6 bases at J, with 13 bases between the two ends. The CDR3 region is CASSLDGAGINEQFF. The CDR3 DNA reads as TGCGCCAGCAGCTTGGACGGAGCCGGCATCAATGAGCAGTTCTTC.

This clonotype was seen ten or more times. The genes are TRBV28 and TRBJ1-2, with 7 bases fitting TRBD1. The CDR3 loop spans 15 amino acids. Germline trimming cut 7 bases from V and 4 bases from J; bases unmatched to any gene: 12. Germline V gene lookup returns CDR1 MDHEN and CDR2 SYDVKM. The CDR3 is CASMTGQASFYGYTF. Here the CDR3 DNA reads TGTGCCAGCATGACCGGACAGGCGTCCTTCTATGGCTACACCTTC.

Turning to this clonotype: Mismatch with germline at one junction end may stem from a read error. The chain employs TRBV28 and TRBJ2-5; TRBD2 matches 14 bases. This CDR3 has 16 amino acids. From germline, CDR1 is MDHEN and CDR2 SYDVKM. CDR3 coding DNA: TGTGCCAGCAGTCGACTAGCGGGGGGGGTCGGGGAGAACCAGTACTTC. Translation: CASSRLAGGVGENQYF.

This clonotype was detected only a few times. The genes are TRBV12-3 or TRBV12-4 and TRBJ1-1, with D tentatively TRBD1 (5 bases). V was cut by 1 base and J by 1 base, with 7 bases left in between. There are 14 residues in the CDR3. The chain's CDR3 is CASSLDRQNTEAFF. DNA for the CDR3: TGTGCCAGCAGTTTAGACAGGCAGAACACTGAAGCTTTCTTT.